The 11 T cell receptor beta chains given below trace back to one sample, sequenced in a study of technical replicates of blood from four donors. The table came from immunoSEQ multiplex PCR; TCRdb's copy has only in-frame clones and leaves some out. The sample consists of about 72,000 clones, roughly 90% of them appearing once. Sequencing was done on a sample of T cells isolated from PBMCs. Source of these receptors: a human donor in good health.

The chain's CDR3 is CASSPGQVFNEQYF. CDR3 sequence (DNA): TGTGCCAGCAGTCCTGGACAGGTCTTCAACGAGCAGTACTTC. The chain combines TRBV28 with TRBJ2-7; TRBD1 aligns across 7 bases. The CDR3 consists of 14 residues. Trimming at V came to 5 bases and at J to 5 bases, leaving 9 bases not matched to a gene. The germline CDR1 and CDR2 sequences are MDHEN and SYDVKM.

The CDR3 bases are TGTGCCAGCAGCCAGGAAGGAGCTTTCTTT. Amino acid sequence: CASSQEGAFF. The chain uses TRBV7-9 and TRBJ1-1; D unclear. V dropped 5 bases and J dropped 10 bases, with 8 bases sitting between them. The CDR3 has 10 residues. Germline CDR1 and CDR2: SEHNR and FQNEAQ (reference sequence).

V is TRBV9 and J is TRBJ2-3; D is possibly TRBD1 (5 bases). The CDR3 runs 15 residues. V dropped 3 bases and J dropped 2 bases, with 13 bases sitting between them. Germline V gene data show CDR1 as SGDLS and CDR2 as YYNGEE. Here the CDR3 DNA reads TGTGCCAGCAGCGCAACGGACACCTACACAGATACGCAGTATTTT. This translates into CASSATDTYTDTQYF.

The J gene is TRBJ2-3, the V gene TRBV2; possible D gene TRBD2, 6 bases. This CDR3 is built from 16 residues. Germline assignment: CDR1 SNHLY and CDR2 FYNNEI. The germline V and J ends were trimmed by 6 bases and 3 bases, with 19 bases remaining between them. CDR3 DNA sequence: TGTGCCAGCAGAAGTAGCGGACGAAGTAGGACAGATACGCAGTATTTT. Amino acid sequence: CASRSSGRSRTDTQYF.

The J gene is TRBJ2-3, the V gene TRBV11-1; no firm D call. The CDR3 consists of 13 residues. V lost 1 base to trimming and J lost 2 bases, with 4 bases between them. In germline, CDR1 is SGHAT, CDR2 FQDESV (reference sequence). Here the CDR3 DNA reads TGTGCCAGCAGCTTAGTCTACACAGATACGCAGTATTTT. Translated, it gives CASSLVYTDTQYF.

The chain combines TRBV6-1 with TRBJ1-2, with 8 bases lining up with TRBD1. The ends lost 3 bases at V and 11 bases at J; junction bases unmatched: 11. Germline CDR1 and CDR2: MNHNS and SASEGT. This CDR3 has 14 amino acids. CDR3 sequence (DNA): TGTGCCAGCAGTGACTGGGGACAGGCCCGGGGGTACACCTTC. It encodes CASSDWGQARGYTF.

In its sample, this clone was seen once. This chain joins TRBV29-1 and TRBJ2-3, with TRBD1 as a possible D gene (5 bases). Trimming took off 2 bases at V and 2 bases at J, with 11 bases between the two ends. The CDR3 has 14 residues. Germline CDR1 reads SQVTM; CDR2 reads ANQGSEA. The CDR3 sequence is CSVEQGIITDTQYF. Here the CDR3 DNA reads TGCAGCGTTGAACAGGGCATTATCACAGATACGCAGTATTTT.

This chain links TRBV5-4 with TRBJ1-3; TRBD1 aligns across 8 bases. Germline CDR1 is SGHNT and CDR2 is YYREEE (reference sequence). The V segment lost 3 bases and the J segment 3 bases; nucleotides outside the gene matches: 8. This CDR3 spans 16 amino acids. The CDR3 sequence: CASSSWTGHNGNTIYF. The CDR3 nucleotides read TGTGCCAGCAGCTCATGGACAGGGCATAATGGAAACACCATATATTTT.

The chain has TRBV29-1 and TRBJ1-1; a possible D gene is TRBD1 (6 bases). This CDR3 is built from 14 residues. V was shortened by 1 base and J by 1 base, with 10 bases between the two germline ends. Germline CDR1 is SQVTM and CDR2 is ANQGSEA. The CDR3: CSVEVRGGNTEAFF. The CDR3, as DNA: TGCAGCGTTGAAGTAAGGGGGGGGAACACTGAAGCTTTCTTT.

In nucleotides, the CDR3 is TGTGCCAGCAGTTTAGGACAGGGGGGGGCCGGGGAGCTGTTTTTT. The encoded protein is CASSLGQGGAGELFF. The chain carries TRBV27 and TRBJ2-2; 10 bases agree with TRBD1. Germline V gives CDR1 MNHEY, CDR2 SMNVEV (reference sequence). The V and J ends lost 2 bases and 6 bases, in that order; junction bases with no gene match: 3. The CDR3 consists of 15 residues.

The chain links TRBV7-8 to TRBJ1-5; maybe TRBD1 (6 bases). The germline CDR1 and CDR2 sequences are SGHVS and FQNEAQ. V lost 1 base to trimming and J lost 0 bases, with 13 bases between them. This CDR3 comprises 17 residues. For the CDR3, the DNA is TGTGCCAGCAGCTTAGTTTCGAGGGGGTATAGCAATCAGCCCCAGCATTTT. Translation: CASSLVSRGYSNQPQHF. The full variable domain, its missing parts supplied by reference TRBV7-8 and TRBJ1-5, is GAGVSQSPRYKVAKRGQDVALRCDPISGHVSLFWYQQALGQGPEFLTYFQNEAQLDKSGLPSDRFFAERPEGSVSTLKIQRTQQEDSAVYLCASSLVSRGYSNQPQHFGDGTRLSIL.